A selection of T cell receptor beta chains follows, all from one sample in a study of cytomegalovirus exposure and HLA in healthy donors. The assay was immunoSEQ multiplex PCR, and TCRdb's table has in-frame clones only and misses some. The sample holds 99,000 or so clones, under 85% seen once. The sequencing input was PBMCs. The receptors come from a man aged 25 to 40 in good health and CMV-seronegative. The conserved cysteine and the conserved F or W are not part of the CDR3 here. D genes are given only for firm matches. The size of a clone is reported for some rows only, either as once, few or many, or as a class for expanded clones.

>TRBJ2-5|TRBD1|TRBV6-6|once
ASRTGLLKETQY
>TRBJ2-3|TRBD1|TRBV7-6|.
ASSRRPGQGLKDDTQY
>TRBJ2-5|TRBD2|TRBV7-6|.
ASSLAPRGSGGAETQY
>TRBJ1-1|TRBD1|TRBV5-1|few
ASSPVDRGRQDTEAF
>TRBJ1-1|.|TRBV28|.
ASSTLGSGAF
>TRBJ2-1|.|TRBV30|.
AAGEQF
>TRBJ1-2|.|TRBV6-1|.
ASSVGGHGYGYT
>TRBJ2-1|.|TRBV5-4|.
ASSLLGWTDSADEQF
>TRBJ1-1|.|TRBV19|.
ASSIELNTEAF
>TRBJ1-3|.|TRBV19|.
ASSTGQSSGNTIY
>TRBJ2-7|TRBD1|TRBV2|.
ASSGQGAGEQY